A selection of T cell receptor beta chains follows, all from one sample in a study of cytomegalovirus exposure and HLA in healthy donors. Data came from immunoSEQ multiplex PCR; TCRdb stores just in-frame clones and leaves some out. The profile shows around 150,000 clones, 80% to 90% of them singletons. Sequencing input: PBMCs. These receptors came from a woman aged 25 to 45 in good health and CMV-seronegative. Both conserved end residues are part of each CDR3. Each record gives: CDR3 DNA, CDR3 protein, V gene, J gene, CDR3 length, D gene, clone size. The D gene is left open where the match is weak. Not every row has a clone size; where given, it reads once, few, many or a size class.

cdr3_nt: TGTGCCAGCAGCCACTGTTCTTTCTTT
cdr3_aa: CASSHCSFF
v_call: TRBV11-3
j_call: TRBJ1-1
cdr3_length: 9
d_call: .
clone_size: .

cdr3_nt: TGTGCCAGCACCCCCACGGGGGGAGCCTATGGCTACACCTTC
cdr3_aa: CASTPTGGAYGYTF
v_call: TRBV7-2
j_call: TRBJ1-2
cdr3_length: 14
d_call: .
clone_size: .

cdr3_nt: TGTGCCAGCAGCATCGGGACAGGGTACTACGAGCAGTACTTC
cdr3_aa: CASSIGTGYYEQYF
v_call: TRBV11-1
j_call: TRBJ2-7
cdr3_length: 14
d_call: TRBD1
clone_size: .

cdr3_nt: TGCAGCGTTGGTCGGTTGATCTCCTACAATGAGCAGTTCTTC
cdr3_aa: CSVGRLISYNEQFF
v_call: TRBV29-1
j_call: TRBJ2-1
cdr3_length: 14
d_call: .
clone_size: .

cdr3_nt: TGTGCCAGCAGCCAAGGGGGAGGGAGGGCCCAGAGAATGGCGAACACCGGGGAGCTGTTTTTT
cdr3_aa: CASSQGGGRAQRMANTGELFF
v_call: TRBV4-2
j_call: TRBJ2-2
cdr3_length: 21
d_call: TRBD2
clone_size: .

cdr3_nt: TGTGCCAGTAGGACAGGGTGGACTGAAGCTTTCTTT
cdr3_aa: CASRTGWTEAFF
v_call: TRBV19
j_call: TRBJ1-1
cdr3_length: 12
d_call: TRBD1
clone_size: few

cdr3_nt: TGTGCCAGCGCATGGGCCCAGCAGGCCCCCACTGAAGCTTTCTTT
cdr3_aa: CASAWAQQAPTEAFF
v_call: TRBV7-9
j_call: TRBJ1-1
cdr3_length: 15
d_call: .
clone_size: once

cdr3_nt: TGTGCCAGCAGTTACTCAGGGACAGTGACGAATGAGCAGTTCTTC
cdr3_aa: CASSYSGTVTNEQFF
v_call: TRBV6-6
j_call: TRBJ2-1
cdr3_length: 15
d_call: TRBD1
clone_size: .

cdr3_nt: TGTGCCAGCAGTATGCAGGGGGTGAATGAAAAACTGTTTTTT
cdr3_aa: CASSMQGVNEKLFF
v_call: TRBV28
j_call: TRBJ1-4
cdr3_length: 14
d_call: TRBD1
clone_size: .

cdr3_nt: TGCGCCAGCAGAACCGGGACAGGGGGTACTGAAGCTTTCTTT
cdr3_aa: CASRTGTGGTEAFF
v_call: TRBV5-1
j_call: TRBJ1-1
cdr3_length: 14
d_call: TRBD1
clone_size: .

cdr3_nt: TGTGCCAGCTCACCCGTTGTCCCAGGGCCTAATGAAAAACTGTTTTTT
cdr3_aa: CASSPVVPGPNEKLFF
v_call: TRBV18
j_call: TRBJ1-4
cdr3_length: 16
d_call: .
clone_size: .

cdr3_nt: TGTGCCAGCAGCCCAGAGACAGCCCGAAAGGCTGAAGCTTTCTTT
cdr3_aa: CASSPETARKAEAFF
v_call: TRBV11-1
j_call: TRBJ1-1
cdr3_length: 15
d_call: .
clone_size: .

cdr3_nt: TGTGCCAGCTCCTACGGGGGGCAAGAAACCGGGGAGCTGTTTTTT
cdr3_aa: CASSYGGQETGELFF
v_call: TRBV28
j_call: TRBJ2-2
cdr3_length: 15
d_call: .
clone_size: few

cdr3_nt: TGTGCCAGCAGCCTTTCCTACGAGCAGTACTTC
cdr3_aa: CASSLSYEQYF
v_call: TRBV7-2
j_call: TRBJ2-7
cdr3_length: 11
d_call: .
clone_size: .

cdr3_nt: TGTGCCAGCAGCTTAAGGACAGGGGGCGCCGAGCAGTACTTC
cdr3_aa: CASSLRTGGAEQYF
v_call: TRBV7-9
j_call: TRBJ2-7
cdr3_length: 14
d_call: TRBD1
clone_size: .

cdr3_nt: TGTGCCAGCAGCTTAACTAGCGGATATTTAGATACGCAGTATTTT
cdr3_aa: CASSLTSGYLDTQYF
v_call: TRBV7-9
j_call: TRBJ2-3
cdr3_length: 15
d_call: TRBD2
clone_size: .

cdr3_nt: TGTGCCAGCAGTGAAATGACAGATGGAAATGGCTACACCTTC
cdr3_aa: CASSEMTDGNGYTF
v_call: TRBV2
j_call: TRBJ1-2
cdr3_length: 14
d_call: .
clone_size: .

cdr3_nt: TGTGCCAGCAGCAAACCCCAGGGATATGGAAACACCATATATTTT
cdr3_aa: CASSKPQGYGNTIYF
v_call: TRBV7-2
j_call: TRBJ1-3
cdr3_length: 15
d_call: .
clone_size: .

cdr3_nt: TGTGCCTCCTCCTGGGGGGTTGCCCTGGCTGGAAACACCATATATTTT
cdr3_aa: CASSWGVALAGNTIYF
v_call: TRBV30
j_call: TRBJ1-3
cdr3_length: 16
d_call: .
clone_size: .

cdr3_nt: TGCGCCAGCAGCGTCCACAGGGGGAAGAACACTGAAGCTTTCTTT
cdr3_aa: CASSVHRGKNTEAFF
v_call: TRBV5-1
j_call: TRBJ1-1
cdr3_length: 15
d_call: TRBD1
clone_size: once

cdr3_nt: TGTGCCAGCAGCCGCGCGGAGACCCAGTACTTC
cdr3_aa: CASSRAETQYF
v_call: TRBV5-4
j_call: TRBJ2-5
cdr3_length: 11
d_call: .
clone_size: .

cdr3_nt: TGTGCCAGCAGCTCAGGTAACAGGGACGCCTATGGCTACACCTTC
cdr3_aa: CASSSGNRDAYGYTF
v_call: TRBV5-4
j_call: TRBJ1-2
cdr3_length: 15
d_call: .
clone_size: .

cdr3_nt: TGTGCCAGCAGCTTAGGACAGGGTATGGACGAGCAGTACTTC
cdr3_aa: CASSLGQGMDEQYF
v_call: TRBV7-9
j_call: TRBJ2-7
cdr3_length: 14
d_call: TRBD1
clone_size: .

cdr3_nt: TGTGCCAGCAGCTTACGCGGTACAGATACGCAGTATTTT
cdr3_aa: CASSLRGTDTQYF
v_call: TRBV11-3
j_call: TRBJ2-3
cdr3_length: 13
d_call: .
clone_size: .

cdr3_nt: TGTGCCAGCAGCTTAAACCCCAGACTGGACAATGAGCAGTTCTTC
cdr3_aa: CASSLNPRLDNEQFF
v_call: TRBV11-2
j_call: TRBJ2-1
cdr3_length: 15
d_call: .
clone_size: .

cdr3_nt: TGTGCCAGCAGCCGAAGCTCGTTTCGGGGACAGGGGTCTCACGAGCAGTACTTC
cdr3_aa: CASSRSSFRGQGSHEQYF
v_call: TRBV5-5
j_call: TRBJ2-7
cdr3_length: 18
d_call: TRBD1
clone_size: .

cdr3_nt: TGTGCCAGCAGACCAATTAGGGGCTCTCTACTCTCTGGGGCCAACGTCCTGACTTTC
cdr3_aa: CASRPIRGSLLSGANVLTF
v_call: TRBV27
j_call: TRBJ2-6
cdr3_length: 19
d_call: .
clone_size: .

cdr3_nt: TGTGCCAGCAGTGCGACTTACTCTGGAAACACCATATATTTT
cdr3_aa: CASSATYSGNTIYF
v_call: TRBV27
j_call: TRBJ1-3
cdr3_length: 14
d_call: .
clone_size: few

cdr3_nt: TGTGCCAGCAGCTTAAGGGACAGGGGCGCCCGCTTAGCCAAAAACATTCAGTACTTC
cdr3_aa: CASSLRDRGARLAKNIQYF
v_call: TRBV7-2
j_call: TRBJ2-4
cdr3_length: 19
d_call: TRBD1
clone_size: .

cdr3_nt: TGTGCCAGCAGCTCAGGGGTTCAGCCCCAGCATTTT
cdr3_aa: CASSSGVQPQHF
v_call: TRBV7-9
j_call: TRBJ1-5
cdr3_length: 12
d_call: .
clone_size: few

cdr3_nt: TGTGCCAGCAGTACCAGGGGCCCTACCACCGGGGAGCTGTTTTTT
cdr3_aa: CASSTRGPTTGELFF
v_call: TRBV28
j_call: TRBJ2-2
cdr3_length: 15
d_call: .
clone_size: .

cdr3_nt: TGTGCCAGCAGTAAGGGACTAGCGGGAGGGCCCGGGGAGCTGTTTTTT
cdr3_aa: CASSKGLAGGPGELFF
v_call: TRBV27
j_call: TRBJ2-2
cdr3_length: 16
d_call: TRBD2
clone_size: .

cdr3_nt: TGTGCCAGCACCACAGCCTCCTACGAGCAGTACTTC
cdr3_aa: CASTTASYEQYF
v_call: TRBV2
j_call: TRBJ2-7
cdr3_length: 12
d_call: .
clone_size: .

cdr3_nt: TGTGCCAGCAGTTTAGTGAGCTATGGCTACACCTTC
cdr3_aa: CASSLVSYGYTF
v_call: TRBV28
j_call: TRBJ1-2
cdr3_length: 12
d_call: .
clone_size: .

cdr3_nt: TGTGCCAGCAGCCCACGGGACTTAGGGCAACACATTCAGTACTTC
cdr3_aa: CASSPRDLGQHIQYF
v_call: TRBV7-9
j_call: TRBJ2-4
cdr3_length: 15
d_call: .
clone_size: .

cdr3_nt: TGTGCCAGCAGCGTACCCCCGGGACAGGGAGAAAAACTGTTTTTT
cdr3_aa: CASSVPPGQGEKLFF
v_call: TRBV7-9
j_call: TRBJ1-4
cdr3_length: 15
d_call: TRBD1
clone_size: few

cdr3_nt: TGTGCCAGCAGCGCAGGGAACACTGAAGCTTTCTTT
cdr3_aa: CASSAGNTEAFF
v_call: TRBV9
j_call: TRBJ1-1
cdr3_length: 12
d_call: .
clone_size: .

cdr3_nt: TGTGCCAGCAGCATACACAGCTATAGCAATCAGCCCCAGCATTTT
cdr3_aa: CASSIHSYSNQPQHF
v_call: TRBV5-8
j_call: TRBJ1-5
cdr3_length: 15
d_call: .
clone_size: .

cdr3_nt: TGTGCCAGCAGCCTCACTTCTGCCTACGAGCAGTACTTC
cdr3_aa: CASSLTSAYEQYF
v_call: TRBV5-4
j_call: TRBJ2-7
cdr3_length: 13
d_call: .
clone_size: .

cdr3_nt: TGTGCCAGTAGTATCAGGGCAGATACGCAGTATTTT
cdr3_aa: CASSIRADTQYF
v_call: TRBV19
j_call: TRBJ2-3
cdr3_length: 12
d_call: .
clone_size: .

cdr3_nt: TGCAGCGTTGAAACAGGGTATTACGAGCAGTACTTC
cdr3_aa: CSVETGYYEQYF
v_call: TRBV29-1
j_call: TRBJ2-7
cdr3_length: 12
d_call: .
clone_size: .

cdr3_nt: TGTGCCAGCAGCCAAGAAAACTATGGCGGGAGTCTGGATACGCAGTATTTT
cdr3_aa: CASSQENYGGSLDTQYF
v_call: TRBV4-2
j_call: TRBJ2-3
cdr3_length: 17
d_call: TRBD2
clone_size: once

cdr3_nt: TGTGCCAGCAGTCCCAGGGGGTGGAGGAAAAGCAATCAGCCCCAGCATTTT
cdr3_aa: CASSPRGWRKSNQPQHF
v_call: TRBV28
j_call: TRBJ1-5
cdr3_length: 17
d_call: TRBD1
clone_size: .

cdr3_nt: TGCGCCAGCAGCCAAGTAGTGGTAGACTATGGCTACACCTTC
cdr3_aa: CASSQVVVDYGYTF
v_call: TRBV4-1
j_call: TRBJ1-2
cdr3_length: 14
d_call: .
clone_size: .

cdr3_nt: TGTGCCAGCAAAGCAGCGGAGCGGGGCAATCAGCCCCAGCATTTT
cdr3_aa: CASKAAERGNQPQHF
v_call: TRBV28
j_call: TRBJ1-5
cdr3_length: 15
d_call: .
clone_size: .

cdr3_nt: TGTGCCAGCAGCACGGCTACCGGGTCCATCTCCTACGAGCAGTACTTC
cdr3_aa: CASSTATGSISYEQYF
v_call: TRBV7-2
j_call: TRBJ2-7
cdr3_length: 16
d_call: .
clone_size: .

cdr3_nt: TGTGCCAGCAGCGTAGCACAGGGGGCCGGCGGGGAGCTGTTTTTT
cdr3_aa: CASSVAQGAGGELFF
v_call: TRBV9
j_call: TRBJ2-2
cdr3_length: 15
d_call: TRBD1
clone_size: .

cdr3_nt: TGTGCCAGCAGGTCGTATACCGGGGAGCTGTTTTTT
cdr3_aa: CASRSYTGELFF
v_call: TRBV7-3
j_call: TRBJ2-2
cdr3_length: 12
d_call: .
clone_size: .